This T cell receptor delta chain derives from a study of gamma-delta chains in newborns, infants, children. Across the whole study: Polyclonal expansion of innate γδ T cells after birth follows microbial exposure.

TCRdb fed the reads to CATT. This table has under 13,000 delta-chain clones, 3% to 4% appearing once. The clonotype comes from a child who was a newborn, infant or young child, either healthy, febrile or measles-vaccinated (not recorded which). Sequenced input: blood.

The CDR3 region has the DNA TGTGCTCTTGGGGAACTTTCCGAGGCGAGCTCCTGGGACACCCGACAGATGTTTTTC. Amino acids: CALGELSEASSWDTRQMFF. The chain joins TRDV1 to TRDJ3; D gene ambiguous. The V and J ends lost 0 bases and 0 bases respectively, with 12 bases between them. This CDR3 contains 19 residues. Looked up from germline, CDR1 is TSWWSYY and CDR2 is QGS.